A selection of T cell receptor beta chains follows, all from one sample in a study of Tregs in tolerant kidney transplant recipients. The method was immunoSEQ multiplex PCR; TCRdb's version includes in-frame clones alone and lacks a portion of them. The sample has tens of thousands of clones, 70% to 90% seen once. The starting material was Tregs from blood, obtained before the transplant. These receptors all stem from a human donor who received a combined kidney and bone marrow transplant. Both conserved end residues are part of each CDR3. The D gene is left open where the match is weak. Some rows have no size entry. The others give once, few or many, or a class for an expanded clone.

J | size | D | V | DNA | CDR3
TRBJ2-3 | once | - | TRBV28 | TGTGCCAGCACCCTGGGACCCCGCGCCCGTACGCAGTATTTT | CASTLGPRARTQYF
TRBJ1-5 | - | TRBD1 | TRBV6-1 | TGTGCCAGCAGTTATGACAGGGGCGGTCAGCCCCAGCATTTT | CASSYDRGGQPQHF
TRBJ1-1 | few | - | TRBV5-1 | TGCGCCAGCAGCCCGACAGAGAAGAACACTGAAGCTTTCTTT | CASSPTEKNTEAFF
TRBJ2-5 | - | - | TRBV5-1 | TGCGCCAGCAGTTCCGGGACATCAGAGGAGACCCAGTACTTC | CASSSGTSEETQYF
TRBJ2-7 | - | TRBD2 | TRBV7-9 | TGTGCCAGCAGCCTCTCCGGGGGGGGTGGCGAGCAGTACTTC | CASSLSGGGGEQYF
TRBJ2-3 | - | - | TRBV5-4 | TGTGCCAGCAACATCGGGGGTAGCACAGATACGCAGTATTTT | CASNIGGSTDTQYF
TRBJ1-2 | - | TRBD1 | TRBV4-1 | TGCGCCAGCAGACCGGACAGGGGCATCTATGGCTACACCTTC | CASRPDRGIYGYTF
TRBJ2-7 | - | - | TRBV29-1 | TGCAGCGTTGAAGGCATTTACGAGCAGTACTTC | CSVEGIYEQYF
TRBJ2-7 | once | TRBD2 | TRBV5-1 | TGCGCCAGCAGCATAGCGGGGGGCGACTACGAGCAGTACTTC | CASSIAGGDYEQYF
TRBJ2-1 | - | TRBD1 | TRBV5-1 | TGCGCCAGCAGCGCCGGACAGGGCTCCTACAATGAGCAGTTCTTC | CASSAGQGSYNEQFF
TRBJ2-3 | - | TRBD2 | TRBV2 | TGTGCCAGCAGTCTCCCTTACGGGAGGGGCACAGATACGCAGTATTTT | CASSLPYGRGTDTQYF
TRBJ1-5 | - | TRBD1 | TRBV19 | TGTGCCAGTAGTACCTTTGGGACAGGAGTTCCCAATCAGCCCCAGCATTTT | CASSTFGTGVPNQPQHF
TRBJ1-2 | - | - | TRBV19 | TGTGCCAGTAGGCGGGTCACGGCCAACTATGGCTACACCTTC | CASRRVTANYGYTF
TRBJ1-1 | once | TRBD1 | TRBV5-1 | TGCGCCAGCAGCTTGTCAGACAGGGACGCTTTCTTT | CASSLSDRDAFF
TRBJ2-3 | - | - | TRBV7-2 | TGTGCCAGCAGCTTAGGACTAGGGGCTAGCACAGATACGCAGTATTTT | CASSLGLGASTDTQYF
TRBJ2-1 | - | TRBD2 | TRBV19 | TGTGCCAGTAGTAACCCCCGCGGACTAGCGGTATACAATGAGCAGTTCTTC | CASSNPRGLAVYNEQFF
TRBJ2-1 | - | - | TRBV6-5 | TGTGCCAGCAGTTACTCCGGAGTGGGGATGGGACTTGAGCAGTTCTTC | CASSYSGVGMGLEQFF
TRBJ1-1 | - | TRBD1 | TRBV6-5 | TGTGCCAGCAGTGCCACTGGACAGGGGTTGGATGAAGCTTTCTTT | CASSATGQGLDEAFF
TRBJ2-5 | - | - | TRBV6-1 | TGTGCCAGCAGTGAAGCATTGGGATGGGAGACCCAGTACTTC | CASSEALGWETQYF
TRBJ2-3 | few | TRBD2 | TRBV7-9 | TGTGCCAGCAGCCACGACCTAGCGGGGGGCACAGATACGCAGTATTTT | CASSHDLAGGTDTQYF
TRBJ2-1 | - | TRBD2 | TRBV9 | TGTGCCAGCGGTTCGCGGGAGGGCGATGAGCAGTTCTTC | CASGSREGDEQFF
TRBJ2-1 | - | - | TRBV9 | TGTGCCAGCAGCGTAGCCGGGGGAGACTACAATGAGCAGTTCTTC | CASSVAGGDYNEQFF
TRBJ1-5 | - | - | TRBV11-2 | TGTGCCAGCAGCAAAGGGGATTATAGCAATCAGCCCCAGCATTTT | CASSKGDYSNQPQHF
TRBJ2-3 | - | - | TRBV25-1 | TGTGCCAGCAGTGAGTATCTGGCACCCACAGATACGCAGTATTTT | CASSEYLAPTDTQYF
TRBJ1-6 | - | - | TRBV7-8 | TGTGCCAGCAGCTTACCGGGAGGTTCACCCCTCCACTTT | CASSLPGGSPLHF
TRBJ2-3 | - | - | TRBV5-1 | TGCGCCAGCAGCTTGGGACAACCGAAAAAACTCTCAGATACGCAGTATTTT | CASSLGQPKKLSDTQYF
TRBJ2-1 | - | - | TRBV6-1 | TGTGCCAGCAGTGAAACCGGGGCTAACAATGAGCAGTTCTTC | CASSETGANNEQFF
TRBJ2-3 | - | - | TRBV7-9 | TGTGCCAGCAGTTTTGGACGGAGCACAGATACGCAGTATTTT | CASSFGRSTDTQYF
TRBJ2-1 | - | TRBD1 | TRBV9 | TGTGCCAGTACCGGGACAGGGGGCGGTGAGCAGTTCTTC | CASTGTGGGEQFF
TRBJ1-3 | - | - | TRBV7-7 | TGTGCCAGCAGCTTAGTCGGACGGAGCTCTGGAAACACCATATATTTT | CASSLVGRSSGNTIYF
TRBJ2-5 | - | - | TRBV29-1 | TGCAGCGTTGAACTAGCGGAGACCCAGTACTTC | CSVELAETQYF
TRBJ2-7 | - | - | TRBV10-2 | TGCGCCACCTTAGGAGGGGGCAGCTCCTACGAGCAGTACTTC | CATLGGGSSYEQYF
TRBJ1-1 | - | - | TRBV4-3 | TGCGCCAGCAGCCAAACGAAGAGGGGGGGTCCCACTGAAGCTTTCTTT | CASSQTKRGGPTEAFF
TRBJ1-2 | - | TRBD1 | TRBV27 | TGTGCCAGCGCCCAAACCCGCGGACAGGGCTTCTATGGCTACACCTTC | CASAQTRGQGFYGYTF
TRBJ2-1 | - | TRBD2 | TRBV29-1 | TGCAGCGTGCCGGGACTAGCGGGGGTTACCAATGAGCAGTTCTTC | CSVPGLAGVTNEQFF
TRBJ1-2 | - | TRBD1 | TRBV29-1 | TGCAGCGTTGCCAGGGGGGGAGGAGGCTATGGCTACACCTTC | CSVARGGGGYGYTF
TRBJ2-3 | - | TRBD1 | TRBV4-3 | TGCGCCAGCAGCCAAGATGGGACAGGGCGCACAGATACGCAGTATTTT | CASSQDGTGRTDTQYF
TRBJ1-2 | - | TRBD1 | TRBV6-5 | TGTGCCAGCAGTTATAGGACAGGGGGCAGAGGCTACACCTTC | CASSYRTGGRGYTF
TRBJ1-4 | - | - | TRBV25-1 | TGTGCCAGCAGTGAACTTCGGCCGACAGAATTTGGTGAAAAACTGTTTTTT | CASSELRPTEFGEKLFF